This TCR beta chain was documented in a study of T cell responses to AZD1222 COVID-19 vaccine. About the research overall: Timing groups of about 4 and about 12 weeks for second doses were pooled. General study results and limits: At 160-218 and 743-854, vaccine-associated CD4 TCRs were dominant, and they spanned spike.

As regards this clone: Its specificity is unknown.

Sequencing used immunoSEQ multiplex PCR; TCRdb keeps in-frame clones, though not all of them. This table has about 110,000 clones, about 80% appearing once. Trimming stripped 4 bases from V and 4 bases from J, with 11 bases between. The CDR3 runs to 13 residues. Germline V gene sequence: CDR1 MDHEN, CDR2 SYDVKM. The chain is built from TRBV28 and TRBJ2-7, with D maybe TRBD1 (6 bases). The sample in question was peripheral blood, obtained on day 0 of AZD1222 vaccination. The sequence was obtained from an adult in good health. CDR3 residues: CASSSPGVYEQYF. The CDR3, as DNA: TGTGCCAGCAGTTCCCCAGGGGTGTACGAGCAGTACTTC. The variable domain in full, with the rest retrieved from reference TRBV28 and TRBJ2-7, is DVKVTQSSRYLVKRTGEKVFLECVQDMDHENMFWYRQDPGLGLRLIYFSYDVKMKEKGDIPEGYSVSREKKERFSLILESASTNQTSMYLCASSSPGVYEQYFGPGTRLTVT.